This T cell receptor beta chain was profiled in a study of shared clonotypes between healthy human individuals. Findings and limits, study-wide: All-four-donor shared clonotypes had higher generation probabilities than non-shared clonotypes did. Only blood was sampled, and tissue TCR repertoires likely differ from blood ones.

V lost 3 bases and J lost 6, with 6 bases in between. The CDR3 sequence is 11 residues long. Germline V CDR1 and CDR2: MNHEY, SVGAGI. Naive CD8 cells, CD45RO-negative and positively selected for CCR7, excluded terminally differentiated effector memory CD45RA+ cells. Genomic DNA per cell subset filled all wells of several immunoSEQ plates. Replicate PCRs from sorted subsets contained roughly 200 ng DNA, which is 29,000 or so T cell genomes. Produced via immunoSEQ multiplex PCR; TCRdb's table is partial and in-frame only. Among approximately 600,000 clones, roughly 95% were seen once, and the ten largest hold approximately 0.11%. With respect to this clone: Its antigen is not identified.

The chain links TRBV6-5 to TRBJ2-7; D may be TRBD2 (5 bases). The specimen was naive CD8+ T cells sorted from blood. This clonotype originated in a woman aged 30 to 39 in good health. CDR3 DNA: TGTGCCAGCAGTTATGGGAGCGAGCAGTACTTC. This gives the protein CASSYGSEQYF.